The 14 T cell receptor beta chains listed next were all sequenced from one sample in a study of PD-1 blockade in mismatch repair-deficient tumors. Produced via immunoSEQ multiplex PCR; TCRdb's table is partial and in-frame only. The sample lists over 100,000 clones, about three quarters occurring once. This sample comprised peripheral blood, obtained 60 to 65 weeks after starting pembrolizumab. These receptor sequences come from an adult with mismatch repair-deficient cancer.

V and J are TRBV6-5 and TRBJ2-2; tentative D call: TRBD2 (5 bases). This CDR3 contains 15 residues. Germline V gene sequence: CDR1 MNHEY, CDR2 SVGAGI. V was trimmed by 5 bases and J by 5 bases, leaving 15 bases between them. The CDR3 protein is CASSLGGPPTGELFF. The CDR3 DNA reads as TGTGCCAGCAGTCTCGGCGGGCCGCCAACCGGGGAGCTGTTTTTT.

The J gene is TRBJ1-2, the V gene TRBV6-6; TRBD1 aligns across 7 bases. Germline-derived CDR1 and CDR2 are MNHNY and SVGAGI (reference sequence). The CDR3 consists of 13 residues. Trimming cost V 2 bases and J 8 bases; bases outside gene matches: 5. The CDR3 nucleotides read TGTGCCAGCAGTTACAGACAGGGAGAAGGCTACACCTTC. This translates into CASSYRQGEGYTF.

V and J are TRBV7-8 and TRBJ2-7; weak D call: TRBD1 (6 bases). CDR1 SGHVS and CDR2 FQNEAQ come from the germline V gene. V was trimmed by 3 bases and J by 3 bases, leaving 21 bases between them. The CDR3 is 17 residues long. The CDR3 loop reads CASSFPGTPFSGYEQYF. CDR3 bases: TGTGCCAGCAGCTTCCCAGGGACACCCTTCAGCGGCTACGAGCAGTACTTC.

This sequence joins TRBV6-1 and TRBJ2-7; 11 bases map to TRBD1. The CDR3 consists of 15 residues. Germline loops: CDR1 MNHNS, CDR2 SASEGT. J lost 3 bases, V lost 3 bases, and 4 bases had no gene match. The CDR3 nucleotides read TGTGCCAGCAGTGAGGGGACAGGGGGAGGCTACGAGCAGTACTTC. Its translation is CASSEGTGGGYEQYF.

The chain combines TRBV6-6 with TRBJ2-3, with 9 nucleotides matching TRBD1. The junction had 4 bases not matched to a gene; V was cut back by 6 bases and J by 3 bases. This CDR3 contains 14 residues. CDR1 and CDR2 (germline): MNHNY, SVGAGI (reference sequence). CDR3 protein: CASRGQGLTDTQYF. In DNA, the CDR3 is TGTGCCAGCAGAGGACAGGGGTTGACAGATACGCAGTATTTT.

The rearrangement uses TRBV15 and TRBJ1-1; unclear D gene. Germline loops: CDR1 LNHNV, CDR2 YYDKDF (reference sequence). This CDR3 has 17 amino acids. V dropped 3 bases and J dropped 0 bases, with 17 bases sitting between them. This CDR3 reads CATSREIWTEMNTEAFF. The CDR3 bases are TGTGCCACCAGCAGGGAGATTTGGACGGAGATGAACACTGAAGCTTTCTTT.

This clone was detected only once. The chain employs TRBV5-6 and TRBJ2-2, with a possible D match to TRBD2 (5 bases). Trimming took 2 bases from V and 0 from J, leaving 5 bases between them. Germline V CDR1 and CDR2: SGHDT, YYEEEE. The CDR3 loop spans 14 amino acids. The CDR3 protein is CASSFGANTGELFF. The DNA for the CDR3 is TGTGCCAGCAGCTTCGGGGCGAACACCGGGGAGCTGTTTTTT.

On this clone itself: Mismatch with germline at one junction end may stem from a read error. As DNA, the CDR3 is TGTGCCAGCAGTGAAGCGCGGTTCCTTTTT. Its protein is CASSEARFLF. The chain combines TRBV2 with TRBJ2-3, with unresolved D. This CDR3 is 10 amino acids long. The germline gives CDR1 SNHLY, CDR2 FYNNEI. The entire variable domain, with the rest obtained from reference TRBV2 and TRBJ2-3, is as follows: EPEVTQTPSHQVTQMGQEVILRCVPISNHLYFYWYRQILGQKVEFLVSFYNNEISEKSEIFDDQFSVERPDGSNFTLKIRSTKLEDSAMYFCASSEARFLFGPGTRLTVL.

This clone was counted only a few times. The CDR3 here is CASSLEFRDRNGYTF. CDR3 DNA: TGTGCCAGCAGCTTAGAGTTCCGGGACAGGAATGGCTACACCTTC. The V and J genes are TRBV7-2 and TRBJ1-2, with TRBD1 matching over 8 bases. The junction had 7 bases not matched to a gene; V was cut back by 1 base and J by 6 bases. CDR1 SGHTA and CDR2 FQGNSA come from the germline V gene. The length of the CDR3 is 15 residues.

In this sample, this clone turned up once. The rearrangement links TRBV30 to TRBJ2-5, with D possibly matching TRBD1 (5 bases). The CDR3 spans 14 residues. From germline, CDR1 is GTSNPN and CDR2 SVGIG (reference sequence). Trimming took off 0 bases at V and 1 base at J, with 9 bases between the two ends. Here the CDR3 reads CAWSVGHPQETQYF. Written as DNA, the CDR3 is TGTGCCTGGAGTGTGGGGCATCCCCAAGAGACCCAGTACTTC.

CDR3 amino acids: CASSLTGNRDTQYF. The CDR3 bases are TGTGCCAGCAGCTTAACCGGGAATCGGGATACGCAGTATTTT. The chain recombines TRBV7-2 with TRBJ2-3; possible D gene TRBD2, 5 bases. There are 14 residues in the CDR3. Trimming cost V 2 bases and J 6 bases, with 12 bases left between them. Germline CDR1 is SGHTA and CDR2 is FQGNSA.

The genes are TRBV5-1 and TRBJ2-1; 14 positions match TRBD2. The germline V gene encodes CDR1 SGHRS and CDR2 YFSETQ. V shed 1 base, J shed 4 bases, and the junction held 10 bases outside the gene matches. The CDR3 length is 19 residues. The CDR3: CASSLTPGTSGSPYNEQFF. CDR3 DNA: TGCGCCAGCAGCTTGACCCCGGGGACTAGCGGGAGCCCGTACAATGAGCAGTTCTTC.

The genes are TRBV15 and TRBJ1-2; 9 nucleotides align to TRBD1. With V trimmed by 5 bases and J by 4 bases, 2 bases remained unmatched. The CDR3 runs to 13 residues. CDR1 is LNHNV, CDR2 YYDKDF, per germline (reference sequence). CDR3 residues: CATSETGGYGYTF. CDR3 DNA sequence: TGTGCCACCAGCGAGACAGGGGGCTATGGCTACACCTTC.

V usage is TRBV25-1 and J usage is TRBJ1-1, with D possibly matching TRBD1 (6 bases). The CDR3 is 14 residues long. Germline loops: CDR1 MGHDK, CDR2 SYGVNS. The V gene lost 1 base and the J gene lost 2 bases, with 8 bases spanning the gap. CDR3 loop: CASSEFGGNTEAFF. CDR3 sequence (DNA): TGTGCCAGCAGTGAATTTGGGGGCAACACTGAAGCTTTCTTT.